This T cell receptor (beta chain) is drawn from a study of OX40 agonist ivuxolimab in advanced cancers. Overall study: The dose-escalation group included hepatocellular carcinoma, melanoma, renal cell carcinoma and head and neck cancer.

Baseline, cycle 4 day 1, and cycle 7 day 1 were the blood sampling points. Looked up from germline, CDR1 is LGHNA and CDR2 is YSLEER. V was cut by 0 bases and J by 4 bases, with 13 bases left in between. This CDR3 spans 15 amino acids. Remarks on this clone: Its target is not known.

Study-wide results and caveats: A proportion of nonresponders additionally exhibited low normalized T-cell clonal expansion. Researchers report that CD8+ T cells had, on average, more expanded clones than CD4+.

TCRdb keeps only in-frame clones here, not all; method: immunoSEQ multiplex PCR. The repertoire includes roughly 42,000 clones, about nine tenths of them detected once, and around an eighth sits in the top ten. The receptor was isolated from an adult with an advanced solid tumor such as melanoma, head and neck, liver or kidney cancer. The V gene is TRBV4-3, the J gene TRBJ2-7, with D possibly being TRBD2 (5 bases). The material was CD4+ or CD8+ T cells sorted from blood, obtained in a trial of the OX40 agonist ivuxolimab. CDR3 protein: CASSQDLGAGYEQYF. CDR3 DNA: TGCGCCAGCAGCCAAGATCTAGGCGCGGGTTACGAGCAGTACTTC.